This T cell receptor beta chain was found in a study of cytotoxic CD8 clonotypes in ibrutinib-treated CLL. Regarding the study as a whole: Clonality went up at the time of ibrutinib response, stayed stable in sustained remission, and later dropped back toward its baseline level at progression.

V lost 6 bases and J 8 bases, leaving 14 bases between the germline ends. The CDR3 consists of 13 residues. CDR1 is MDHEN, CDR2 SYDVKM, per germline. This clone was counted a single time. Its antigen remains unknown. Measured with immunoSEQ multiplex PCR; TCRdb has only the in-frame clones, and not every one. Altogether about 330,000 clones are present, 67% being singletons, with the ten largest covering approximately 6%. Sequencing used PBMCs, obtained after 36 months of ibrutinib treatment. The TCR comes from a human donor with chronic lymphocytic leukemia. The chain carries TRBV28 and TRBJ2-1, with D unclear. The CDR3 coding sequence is TGTGCCAGCAGCCCCACCGGCGACGATGAGCAGTTCTTC. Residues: CASSPTGDDEQFF.